The rows below give T cell receptor beta chains drawn from one sample of a study of cytomegalovirus exposure and HLA in healthy donors. Repertoires were generated with immunoSEQ multiplex PCR, while TCRdb's copy carries only in-frame clones and drops some. The table has 150,000 to 200,000 clones, over 75% seen once. Sequenced sample: PBMCs. The receptors originated from a woman between 50 and 59 years old in good health and CMV-seronegative. Each CDR3 is given with its conserved first and last residue. Fields, in order: clone size, D gene, V gene, J gene, CDR3 DNA, CDR3 protein. D genes are given only for firm matches. Clone size, where shown, is once, few, many, or a class for clones that have expanded.

size: -; D: TRBD2; V: TRBV10-3; J: TRBJ2-3; DNA: TGTGCCATCAGGGGCAGGGTAGGACTAGCGGACACAGATACGCAGTATTTT; CDR3: CAIRGRVGLADTDTQYF
size: -; D: -; V: TRBV4-3; J: TRBJ1-2; DNA: TGCGCCAGCAGCCAAGCAGGTGGAGGGAAAGGCTACACCTTC; CDR3: CASSQAGGGKGYTF
size: -; D: -; V: TRBV2; J: TRBJ1-1; DNA: TGTGCCAGCAGTGTGCCGGGATCCCCGGCCACTGAAGCTTTCTTT; CDR3: CASSVPGSPATEAFF
size: -; D: -; V: TRBV28; J: TRBJ2-7; DNA: TGTGCCAGCAGCCCCTCGGACTTTGCCTACGAGCAGTACTTC; CDR3: CASSPSDFAYEQYF
size: -; D: TRBD1; V: TRBV5-4; J: TRBJ1-2; DNA: TGTGCCAGCAGCTCGACAGGGACCTATGGCTACACCTTC; CDR3: CASSSTGTYGYTF
size: -; D: -; V: TRBV19; J: TRBJ1-5; DNA: TGTGCCAGTAGTCAGTGGGGGCGCGGGCCTAGCAATCAGCCCCAGCATTTT; CDR3: CASSQWGRGPSNQPQHF
size: -; D: -; V: TRBV5-1; J: TRBJ1-1; DNA: TGCGCCAGCAGCGTTTTCGGTGGTCGTCAGCGAGGCACTGAAGCTTTCTTT; CDR3: CASSVFGGRQRGTEAFF
size: -; D: -; V: TRBV28; J: TRBJ1-5; DNA: TGTGCCAGCAGTTTGGGGGCTCAGCCCCAGCATTTT; CDR3: CASSLGAQPQHF
size: -; D: TRBD2; V: TRBV19; J: TRBJ2-2; DNA: TGTGCCAGTAGTATGGTGGGAGGGGTAACCGGGGAGCTGTTTTTT; CDR3: CASSMVGGVTGELFF
size: -; D: -; V: TRBV6-5; J: TRBJ1-2; DNA: TGTGCCAGCAGCCAGGGGATGGGTGGCTACACCTTC; CDR3: CASSQGMGGYTF
size: -; D: -; V: TRBV10-1; J: TRBJ1-5; DNA: TGCGCCAGCAGTGACCGGGGGCAGCCCCAGCATTTT; CDR3: CASSDRGQPQHF
size: -; D: -; V: TRBV6-5; J: TRBJ1-4; DNA: TGTGCCAGCAGTTCGTCTGCAACTAATGAAAAACTGTTTTTT; CDR3: CASSSSATNEKLFF
size: -; D: -; V: TRBV7-9; J: TRBJ1-2; DNA: TGTGCCGGGGGGATCGGGCGGACGGACCTCTATGGCTACACCTTC; CDR3: CAGGIGRTDLYGYTF
size: -; D: TRBD2; V: TRBV5-1; J: TRBJ2-2; DNA: TGCGCCAGCAGCTCCGGGACTAGCGGGACCGGGGAGCTGTTTTTT; CDR3: CASSSGTSGTGELFF
size: -; D: TRBD2; V: TRBV30; J: TRBJ2-5; DNA: TGTGCCTGGAGTGTACGGCTAGCGGGAGAGGCCCAGTACTTC; CDR3: CAWSVRLAGEAQYF
size: -; D: TRBD1; V: TRBV9; J: TRBJ2-1; DNA: TGTGCCAGCAGCGTAGTGGGGAGGGGGACAGGGAACAATGAGCAGTTCTTC; CDR3: CASSVVGRGTGNNEQFF
size: -; D: TRBD2; V: TRBV18; J: TRBJ2-7; DNA: TGTGCCAGCTCACCAGTGACTAGCGATAGGGTCTACGAGCAGTACTTC; CDR3: CASSPVTSDRVYEQYF
size: -; D: TRBD1; V: TRBV13; J: TRBJ1-4; DNA: TGTGCCAGCAGCTTACGAACCGGGACAGGTGTGACTAATGAAAAACTGTTTTTT; CDR3: CASSLRTGTGVTNEKLFF
size: -; D: -; V: TRBV27; J: TRBJ2-5; DNA: TGTGCCAGCAGTTTTCGCGGTAAGGAGACCCAGTACTTC; CDR3: CASSFRGKETQYF
size: -; D: -; V: TRBV7-2; J: TRBJ2-2; DNA: TGTGCCAGCAGCTTATCCCGAGAGAGCGACACCGGGGAGCTGTTTTTT; CDR3: CASSLSRESDTGELFF
size: -; D: -; V: TRBV7-2; J: TRBJ2-1; DNA: TGTGCCAGCAGCTTTCGGGTTAGCTCCTACAATGAGCAGTTCTTC; CDR3: CASSFRVSSYNEQFF
size: -; D: TRBD1; V: TRBV28; J: TRBJ1-3; DNA: TGTGCCAGCAGTTTACCGGGACAGGGTGTGACTGGAAACACCATATATTTT; CDR3: CASSLPGQGVTGNTIYF
size: few; D: -; V: TRBV5-4; J: TRBJ2-5; DNA: TGTGCCAGCAGCATAAGACAGAACCAAGAGACCCAGTACTTC; CDR3: CASSIRQNQETQYF
size: few; D: -; V: TRBV7-2; J: TRBJ1-5; DNA: TGTGCCAGCAGCTTAGCTTGGACAGCTGATCAGCCCCAGCATTTT; CDR3: CASSLAWTADQPQHF
size: -; D: -; V: TRBV4-1; J: TRBJ1-4; DNA: TGCGCCAGCAGCCAAGCCGCGGGGGCAGGGAAGCTTACTAATGAAAAACTGTTTTTT; CDR3: CASSQAAGAGKLTNEKLFF
size: -; D: -; V: TRBV28; J: TRBJ1-3; DNA: TGTGCCAGCAGCCAAAGGGGGGGCGCTGGAAACACCATATATTTT; CDR3: CASSQRGGAGNTIYF
size: once; D: -; V: TRBV5-1; J: TRBJ2-6; DNA: TGCGCCAGCAGCCCGCGCAGTGGCAGCACGGGGAGCTCTGGGGCCAACGTCCTGACTTTC; CDR3: CASSPRSGSTGSSGANVLTF
size: -; D: -; V: TRBV28; J: TRBJ1-5; DNA: TGTGCCAGCAGTATGCAGGGGTCCCATCGGCCCCAGCATTTT; CDR3: CASSMQGSHRPQHF
size: -; D: -; V: TRBV6-7; J: TRBJ2-4; DNA: TGTGCCAGCAGTTCCAAAATGAGACCGGGGGACATTCAGTACTTC; CDR3: CASSSKMRPGDIQYF
size: -; D: -; V: TRBV29-1; J: TRBJ2-1; DNA: TGCAGCGTTGAAAGGGTAGCGGAATACAATGAGCAGTTCTTC; CDR3: CSVERVAEYNEQFF
size: -; D: TRBD1; V: TRBV10-2; J: TRBJ1-2; DNA: TGCGCCAGCAGTGATTTAGGTCTCGGGACAGGGGGGACTGGCTACACCTTC; CDR3: CASSDLGLGTGGTGYTF
size: -; D: TRBD1; V: TRBV11-2; J: TRBJ2-3; DNA: TGTGCCACCGCGCTTCGGACAGGCAATACACCTAGCACAGATACGCAGTATTTT; CDR3: CATALRTGNTPSTDTQYF
size: -; D: TRBD2; V: TRBV30; J: TRBJ2-1; DNA: TGTGCCTGGAGTCTCGGACTAGCCGCATACAATGAGCAGTTCTTC; CDR3: CAWSLGLAAYNEQFF
size: -; D: -; V: TRBV27; J: TRBJ1-1; DNA: TGTGCCAGTGGACCGGTGACTATGAACACTGAAGCTTTCTTT; CDR3: CASGPVTMNTEAFF
size: -; D: TRBD1; V: TRBV9; J: TRBJ1-3; DNA: TGTGCCAGCAGCTCCGGGGCAGGGGGAAGAAACACCATATATTTT; CDR3: CASSSGAGGRNTIYF
size: -; D: -; V: TRBV7-9; J: TRBJ1-1; DNA: TGTGCCAGCAGCTTAGTCGGGGGGAACGCTGAAGCTTTCTTT; CDR3: CASSLVGGNAEAFF
size: -; D: TRBD2; V: TRBV11-1; J: TRBJ2-7; DNA: TGTGCCAGCAGCTCGACTAGCCGATCCTACGAGCAGTACTTC; CDR3: CASSSTSRSYEQYF
size: -; D: TRBD1; V: TRBV7-9; J: TRBJ1-2; DNA: TGTGCCAGCAGCTCGGCCGGGACAGGGGGCGCGGGGAAGGGCTACACCTTC; CDR3: CASSSAGTGGAGKGYTF
size: -; D: -; V: TRBV7-9; J: TRBJ2-4; DNA: TGTGCCAGCAGCCTCCGGGTCCCTGGGGCCAAAAACATTCAGTACTTC; CDR3: CASSLRVPGAKNIQYF
size: -; D: -; V: TRBV28; J: TRBJ2-5; DNA: TGTGCCAGCAGTTTGGACAGAAAGACCCAGTACTTC; CDR3: CASSLDRKTQYF
size: -; D: TRBD1; V: TRBV7-2; J: TRBJ2-7; DNA: TGTGCCAGCAGCTTAGGGACAGGGGAATACGAGCAGTACTTC; CDR3: CASSLGTGEYEQYF
size: few; D: -; V: TRBV9; J: TRBJ1-1; DNA: TGTGCCAGCAGCGTCGGACATGTCATTGGGACTGAAGCTTTCTTT; CDR3: CASSVGHVIGTEAFF
size: -; D: -; V: TRBV7-2; J: TRBJ2-1; DNA: TGTGCCAGCAGCTTAGGGGCGGGTAAGGGCGATGAGCAGTTCTTC; CDR3: CASSLGAGKGDEQFF
size: once; D: TRBD1; V: TRBV5-1; J: TRBJ1-4; DNA: TGCGCCAGCAGCTTTGAAGGGGGCCTGTGGGAAAAACTGTTTTTT; CDR3: CASSFEGGLWEKLFF
size: -; D: -; V: TRBV4-2; J: TRBJ1-4; DNA: TGTGCCAGCAGCCAAGGGCAGGGGATTTATGAAAAACTGTTTTTT; CDR3: CASSQGQGIYEKLFF
size: few; D: -; V: TRBV6-6; J: TRBJ2-7; DNA: TGTGCCGTAGGGGAGGGGGCCTACGAGCAGTACTTC; CDR3: CAVGEGAYEQYF
size: -; D: TRBD1; V: TRBV7-8; J: TRBJ1-2; DNA: TGTGCCAGCAGCGACAGGACAGGTCCTAACTATGGCTACACCTTC; CDR3: CASSDRTGPNYGYTF
size: -; D: TRBD2; V: TRBV5-1; J: TRBJ2-7; DNA: TGCGCCAGCAGCTTCGCGGGAGTAACTTACGAGCAGTACTTC; CDR3: CASSFAGVTYEQYF
size: -; D: TRBD1; V: TRBV4-1; J: TRBJ2-7; DNA: TGCGCCAGCAGCCAATGGGACAGCCCTCTCTCCTACGAGCAGTACTTC; CDR3: CASSQWDSPLSYEQYF
size: few; D: TRBD1; V: TRBV6-5; J: TRBJ1-2; DNA: TGTGCCAGCACGGACAGGGGGCAGGGGGACTATGGCTACACCTTC; CDR3: CASTDRGQGDYGYTF
size: -; D: -; V: TRBV28; J: TRBJ2-1; DNA: TGTGCCAGCAGAAAAGGACTGGCGCGTTACGAGCAGTTCTTC; CDR3: CASRKGLARYEQFF
size: -; D: TRBD1; V: TRBV5-1; J: TRBJ2-7; DNA: TGCGCCAGCAGCATCGGACAGGCGTACGAGCAGTACTTC; CDR3: CASSIGQAYEQYF